Listed here are 11 T cell receptor beta chains from one sample, sequenced in a study of T cells expressing NK-cell markers. TCRdb reprocessed the 5' RACE reads; each CDR3 protein has one entry and no DNA is given. This sample carries a few hundred thousand distinct CDR3 sequences, with about 3.6% going to the ten biggest clones. Source material: blood T cells: a sorted CD56 or NKG2C T cell subset, CD4+ or CD8+ T cells, or bulk PBMC T cells (not recorded which). These receptors were collected from a man between 18 and 29 years old in good health.

The CDR3 region is CASSEMGQGRHEQYF. The chain is built from TRBV2 and TRBJ2-7; TCRdb proposes TRBD1, but this gene call is untestable without DNA. CDR1 and CDR2 from the germline V gene are SNHLY and FYNNEI. CDR3 size: 15 residues. The full variable domain, rest sourced from reference TRBV2 and TRBJ2-7, is EPEVTQTPSHQVTQMGQEVILRCVPISNHLYFYWYRQILGQKVEFLVSFYNNEISEKSEIFDDQFSVERPDGSNFTLKIRSTKLEDSAMYFCASSEMGQGRHEQYFGPGTRLTVT.

The chain combines TRBV7-9 with TRBJ2-5. This CDR3 region has 14 residues. Germline lookup yields CDR1 SEHNR and CDR2 FQNEAQ (reference sequence). CDR3 residues: CASSPNLTKETQYF.

CDR3 region: CASSLLSIRGSNQPQHF. The chain links TRBV19 to TRBJ1-5; the TCRdb call, TRBD1, lacks DNA for checking. This CDR3 is built from 17 residues. CDR1 is LNHDA and CDR2 is SQIVND in the germline V gene (reference sequence).

V and J are TRBV27 and TRBJ1-6; TCRdb names TRBD1, which stays unverified in the absence of DNA. The length of the CDR3 is 13 residues. Germline CDR1 reads MNHEY; CDR2 reads SMNVEV (reference sequence). CDR3 sequence: CASSLWGSSPLHF.

This CDR3 reads CASSPPQAEYDIGEQFF. This sequence joins TRBV11-2 and TRBJ2-1; TCRdb gives TRBD1 as the D gene, but with no DNA this cannot be confirmed. This CDR3 spans 17 amino acids. The germline V gene encodes CDR1 SGHAT and CDR2 FQNNGV.

This rearrangement joins TRBV12-3 or TRBV12-4 to TRBJ2-4; TCRdb designates TRBD1, a call that cannot be tested without DNA. This CDR3 spans 15 amino acids. The CDR3 is CASSFQRGDRLIQYF.

The CDR3: CASSPLGLTQETQYF. The V call is TRBV27, the J call TRBJ2-5; TCRdb picks TRBD2, but there is no DNA to check that call. The CDR3 loop spans 15 amino acids. Germline V gene sequence: CDR1 MNHEY, CDR2 SMNVEV (reference sequence).

CDR3 protein: CATSRGDADEQYF. The V call is TRBV15, the J call TRBJ2-7. This CDR3 comprises 13 residues. Germline CDR1 reads LNHNV; CDR2 reads YYDKDF (reference sequence).

The chain carries TRBV20-1 and TRBJ2-4; TCRdb's D gene call, TRBD2, goes unchecked for lack of DNA. The CDR3 is 15 residues long. Germline values: CDR1 DFQATT, CDR2 SNEGSKA (reference sequence). The CDR3 is CSASLGLANSNIQYF.

This chain links TRBV12-3 or TRBV12-4 with TRBJ1-5. The CDR3 extends over 14 amino acids. Here the CDR3 reads CASSLETSNQPQHF.

The chain combines TRBV29-1 with TRBJ2-3; TCRdb outputs TRBD2, but without DNA this stays unchecked. This CDR3 region has 13 residues. CDR1 and CDR2 from the germline V gene are SQVTM and ANQGSEA. This CDR3 is CSVRRTGTDTQYF.